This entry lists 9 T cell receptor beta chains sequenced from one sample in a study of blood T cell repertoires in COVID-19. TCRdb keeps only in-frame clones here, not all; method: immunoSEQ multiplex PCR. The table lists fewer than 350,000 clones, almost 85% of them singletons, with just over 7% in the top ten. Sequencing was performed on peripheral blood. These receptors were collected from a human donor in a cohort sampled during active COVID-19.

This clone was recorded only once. The CDR3 sequence: CASSPTGSGFYGYTF. The CDR3 DNA reads as TGCGCCAGCAGCCCTACAGGGTCCGGTTTCTATGGCTACACCTTC. The chain employs TRBV5-1 and TRBJ1-2, with D perhaps matching TRBD1 (6 bases). Per germline, CDR1 SGHRS and CDR2 YFSETQ. The CDR3 contains 15 residues. V was trimmed by 4 bases and J by 4 bases, leaving 17 bases between them.

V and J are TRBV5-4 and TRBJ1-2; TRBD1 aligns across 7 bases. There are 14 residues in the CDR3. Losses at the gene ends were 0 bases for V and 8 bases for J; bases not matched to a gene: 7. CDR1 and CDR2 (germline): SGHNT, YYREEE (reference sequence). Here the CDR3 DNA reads TGTGCCAGCAGCTTGGGGCAGGGGGTGGAGGGCTACACCTTC. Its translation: CASSLGQGVEGYTF.

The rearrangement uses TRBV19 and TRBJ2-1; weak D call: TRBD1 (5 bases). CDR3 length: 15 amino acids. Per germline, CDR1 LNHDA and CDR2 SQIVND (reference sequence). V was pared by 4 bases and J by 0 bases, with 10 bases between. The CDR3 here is CASSKETVSYNEQFF. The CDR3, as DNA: TGTGCCAGTAGTAAAGAGACAGTCTCCTACAATGAGCAGTTCTTC.

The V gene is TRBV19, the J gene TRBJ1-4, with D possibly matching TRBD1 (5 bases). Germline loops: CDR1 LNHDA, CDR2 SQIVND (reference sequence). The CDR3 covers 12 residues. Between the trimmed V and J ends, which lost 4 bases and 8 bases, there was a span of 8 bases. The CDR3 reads CASSKRGEKLFF. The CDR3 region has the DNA TGTGCCAGTAGTAAGCGGGGGGAAAAACTGTTTTTT.

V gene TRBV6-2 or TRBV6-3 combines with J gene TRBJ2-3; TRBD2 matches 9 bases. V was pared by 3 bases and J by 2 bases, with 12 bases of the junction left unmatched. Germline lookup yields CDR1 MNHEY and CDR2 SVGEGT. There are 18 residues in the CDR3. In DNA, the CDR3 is TGTGCCAGCAGTTATCTGCGGGGGGGTTACCGATACACAGATACGCAGTATTTT. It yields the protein CASSYLRGGYRYTDTQYF.

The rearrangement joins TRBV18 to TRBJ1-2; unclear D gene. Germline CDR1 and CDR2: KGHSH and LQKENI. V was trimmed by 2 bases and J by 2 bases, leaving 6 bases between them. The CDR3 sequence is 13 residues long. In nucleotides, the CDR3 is TGTGCCAGCTCACCAACCAGGAACTATGGCTACACCTTC. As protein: CASSPTRNYGYTF.

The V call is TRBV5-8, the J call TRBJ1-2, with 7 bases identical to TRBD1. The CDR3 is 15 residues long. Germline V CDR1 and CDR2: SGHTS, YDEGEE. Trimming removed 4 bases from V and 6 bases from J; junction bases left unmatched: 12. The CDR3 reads CASSVTGTATHGYTF. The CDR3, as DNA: TGTGCCAGCAGCGTGACCGGGACAGCTACACATGGCTACACCTTC.

As DNA, the CDR3 is TGCGCCAGCAGGGCCGGGTCCTCAACCGCCACTGAAGCTTTCTTT. Translating it yields CASRAGSSTATEAFF. V gene TRBV5-1 combines with J gene TRBJ1-1; D call uncertain. The CDR3 is 15 amino acids. Germline V gene sequence: CDR1 SGHRS, CDR2 YFSETQ. With 5 bases removed from V and 4 bases from J, the gap between germline ends came to 18 bases.

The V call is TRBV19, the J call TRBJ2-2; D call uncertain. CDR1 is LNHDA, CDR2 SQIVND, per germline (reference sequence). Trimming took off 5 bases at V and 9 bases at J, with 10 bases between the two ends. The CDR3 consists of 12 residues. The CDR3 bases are TGTGCCAGTAGTGGGCACCTGCGGGAGCTGTTTTTT. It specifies CASSGHLRELFF. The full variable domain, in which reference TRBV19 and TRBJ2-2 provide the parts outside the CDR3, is DGGITQSPKYLFRKEGQNVTLSCEQNLNHDAMYWYRQDPGQGLRLIYYSQIVNDFQKGDIAEGYSVSREKKESFPLTVTSAQKNPTAFYLCASSGHLRELFFGEGSRLTVL.